Listed here are 32 T cell receptor beta chains from one sample, sequenced in a study of T cell responses to AZD1222 COVID-19 vaccine. The assay was immunoSEQ multiplex PCR, and TCRdb's table has in-frame clones only and misses some. Among more than 95,000 clones listed, around 91% were seen once. The sequenced sample was peripheral blood, obtained on day 0 of AZD1222 vaccination. These receptor sequences come from an adult in good health.

The CDR3 nucleotides are TGTGCCAGCAGTTACTCAGGGTCCTATGGCTACACCTTC. Amino acids: CASSYSGSYGYTF. The chain employs TRBV6-5 and TRBJ1-2; D gene unclear. The CDR3 has 13 residues. Per germline, CDR1 MNHEY and CDR2 SVGAGI. V lost 0 bases to trimming and J lost 4 bases, with 6 bases between them.

The CDR3 protein is CASSQSAGYNQPQHF. The CDR3, as DNA: TGTGCCAGCAGCCAAAGCGCAGGGTACAATCAGCCCCAGCATTTT. The chain couples TRBV4-2 to TRBJ1-5; D may be TRBD1 (5 bases). Germline V gene sequence: CDR1 LGHNA, CDR2 YNFKEQ. The germline V and J ends were trimmed by 2 bases and 3 bases, with 11 bases remaining between them. The CDR3 spans 15 residues.

The chain couples TRBV10-1 to TRBJ2-1; maybe TRBD1 (6 bases). The CDR3 covers 14 residues. Between the trimmed V and J ends, which lost 1 base and 6 bases, there was a span of 10 bases. The germline V gene has CDR1 WNHNN and CDR2 SYGVQD (reference sequence). CDR3: CASSELGARNEQFF. In DNA, the CDR3 is TGCGCCAGCAGTGAGTTGGGGGCTCGCAATGAGCAGTTCTTC.

The V and J genes are TRBV6-5 and TRBJ2-2; possible D gene TRBD1, 6 bases. Trimming stripped 6 bases from V and 1 base from J, with 12 bases between. CDR1 and CDR2 from the germline V gene are MNHEY and SVGAGI. This CDR3 is 15 amino acids long. The CDR3 DNA is TGTGCCAGCAGCCGCGTAGGGGGGAACACCGGGGAGCTGTTTTTT. This encodes CASSRVGGNTGELFF.

This chain connects TRBV5-5 to TRBJ1-3; tentative D call: TRBD1 (5 bases). The CDR3 is made up of 16 amino acids. V dropped 4 bases and J dropped 0 bases, with 14 bases sitting between them. The germline gives CDR1 SGHKS, CDR2 YYEKEE (reference sequence). The chain's CDR3 is CASSRDGRSSGNTIYF. CDR3 sequence (DNA): TGTGCCAGCAGCCGGGACGGTAGAAGCTCTGGAAACACCATATATTTT.

The chain employs TRBV3-1 (or the pseudogene TRBV3-2) and TRBJ1-3; D possibly corresponds to TRBD1 (5 bases). V shed 4 bases and J shed 1 base, with 14 bases lying between them. This CDR3 comprises 16 residues. Germline CDR1 LGHDT, CDR2 YNNKEL (reference sequence). CDR3 sequence (DNA): TGTGCCAGCAGCCCTTACGTGGACATTTCTGGAAACACCATATATTTT. Its translation: CASSPYVDISGNTIYF.

The V call is TRBV19, the J call TRBJ1-2; no firm D call. Germline CDR1 reads LNHDA; CDR2 reads SQIVND (reference sequence). The V and J ends lost 5 bases and 1 base respectively, with 11 bases between them. There are 14 residues in the CDR3. CDR3 bases: TGTGCCAGTAGTCCCGCGAGTGGTAACTATGGCTACACCTTC. This translates into CASSPASGNYGYTF.

This chain uses TRBV4-1 with TRBJ1-5; D ambiguous. V lost 2 bases to trimming and J lost 0 bases, with 5 bases between them. This CDR3 spans 14 amino acids. CDR1 is MGHRA, CDR2 YSYEKL, per germline. In DNA form, the CDR3 reads TGCGCCAGCAGCCAAACGGGTAGCAATCAGCCCCAGCATTTT. This translates into CASSQTGSNQPQHF.

The V call is TRBV7-3, the J call TRBJ2-1; D may correspond to TRBD1 or TRBD2 (6 bases each). This CDR3 spans 16 amino acids. From germline, CDR1 is SGHTA and CDR2 FQGTGA. Deletions cut 5 bases from V and 2 bases from J, with 16 bases between. The chain's CDR3 is CASSDLVGGPYNEQFF. The CDR3 DNA reads as TGTGCCAGCAGCGACCTAGTGGGGGGCCCCTACAATGAGCAGTTCTTC.

V and J are TRBV7-2 and TRBJ1-1; D is undetermined. The CDR3 spans 13 residues. Germline V gene data show CDR1 as SGHTA and CDR2 as FQGNSA. Trimming left V 4 bases short and J 1 base short, with 7 bases between. The CDR3 nucleotides read TGTGCCAGCAGCTGGGGAAGGAACACTGAAGCTTTCTTT. Amino acid sequence: CASSWGRNTEAFF.

The chain recombines TRBV7-9 with TRBJ2-5; D perhaps matches TRBD1 (6 bases). CDR3 size: 15 residues. In germline, CDR1 is SEHNR, CDR2 FQNEAQ (reference sequence). The V and J ends lost 6 bases and 5 bases respectively, with 19 bases between them. CDR3 residues: CASSGGRGGYETQYF. Written as DNA, the CDR3 is TGTGCCAGCAGTGGGGGACGAGGGGGATACGAGACCCAGTACTTC.

The V gene is TRBV20-1, the J gene TRBJ2-7; the D is unclear. The V and J ends lost 4 bases and 3 bases respectively, with 7 bases between them. The V gene's germline CDR1 is DFQATT and CDR2 SNEGSKA (reference sequence). This CDR3 contains 11 residues. CDR3 region: CSANFGYEQYF. CDR3 DNA: TGCAGTGCTAACTTCGGCTACGAGCAGTACTTC.

The V call is TRBV5-8, the J call TRBJ2-7; TRBD1 or TRBD2 may be the D gene (6 bases each). The CDR3 sequence is 15 residues long. Germline lookup yields CDR1 SGHTS and CDR2 YDEGEE. V lost 0 bases to trimming and J lost 1 base, with 11 bases between them. The CDR3 loop is CASSLGRGASYEQYF. CDR3 sequence (DNA): TGTGCCAGCAGCTTGGGAAGGGGGGCGTCCTACGAGCAGTACTTC.

The chain carries TRBV25-1 and TRBJ2-7; weak D call: TRBD1 (6 bases). Deletions cut 11 bases from V and 4 bases from J, with 18 bases between. There are 13 residues in the CDR3. Germline CDR1 and CDR2: MGHDK and SYGVNS. This CDR3 is CAFQGPPRYEQYF. In nucleotides, the CDR3 is TGTGCCTTCCAGGGGCCCCCTAGATACGAGCAGTACTTC.

The J gene is TRBJ2-1, the V gene TRBV6-2 or TRBV6-3, with 12 bases fitting TRBD1. The CDR3 is 15 residues long. V lost 4 bases and J lost 4; bases outside the gene matches: 2. Germline-derived CDR1 and CDR2 are MNHEY and SVGEGT. CDR3 nucleotides: TGTGCCAGCAGTTGGGACAGGGGGCCTTACAATGAGCAGTTCTTC. Translation gives CASSWDRGPYNEQFF.

The gene calls are TRBV15 and TRBJ2-5; 7 positions match TRBD2. The J segment lost 5 bases and the V segment lost 4 bases, leaving 16 bases of the junction unmatched. This CDR3 has 17 amino acids. Germline V gives CDR1 LNHNV, CDR2 YYDKDF (reference sequence). In DNA form, the CDR3 reads TGTGCCACCAGCAAAGTCATAGGACTAGGCCCCTCGGAGACCCAGTACTTC. Translation gives CATSKVIGLGPSETQYF.

This sequence joins TRBV19 and TRBJ1-1, with D unresolved. V was trimmed by 3 bases and J by 5 bases, leaving 13 bases between them. The CDR3 has 14 amino acids. Germline CDR1 and CDR2: LNHDA and SQIVND (reference sequence). CDR3 coding DNA: TGTGCCAGTAGTATCGGCCCAAGGGTAACTGAAGCTTTCTTT. It encodes CASSIGPRVTEAFF.

In this sample, this clone turned up a few times. The chain joins TRBV24-1 to TRBJ2-7; D may be TRBD1 (6 bases). Looked up from germline, CDR1 is KGHDR and CDR2 is SFDVKD. The CDR3 is 16 residues long. The germline V and J ends were trimmed by 0 bases and 0 bases, with 11 bases remaining between them. CDR3 coding DNA: TGTGCCACCAGTGATTTGCTGCCAGGGGACTCCTACGAGCAGTACTTC. It codes for CATSDLLPGDSYEQYF.

This clone appeared a single time. The gene calls are TRBV11-3 and TRBJ2-7, with D perhaps matching TRBD1 or TRBD2 (5 bases each). This CDR3 has 14 amino acids. Trimming took off 3 bases at V and 1 base at J, with 10 bases between the two ends. CDR1 and CDR2 (germline): SGHNT, YENEEA. The CDR3 spells CASSFGGRSYEQYF. The DNA of the CDR3 is TGTGCCAGCAGCTTTGGGGGAAGGTCCTACGAGCAGTACTTC.

The chain joins TRBV7-9 to TRBJ1-5; D gene unclear. From germline, CDR1 is SEHNR and CDR2 FQNEAQ (reference sequence). The germline V and J ends were trimmed by 7 bases and 7 bases, with 20 bases remaining between them. The CDR3 runs 15 residues. CDR3 protein: CASTFGRGTAQPQHF. In nucleotides, the CDR3 is TGTGCCAGCACATTCGGACGGGGAACGGCGCAGCCCCAGCATTTT.

The chain has TRBV27 and TRBJ1-2; 7 bases align to TRBD1. CDR1 MNHEY and CDR2 SMNVEV come from the germline V gene (reference sequence). The CDR3 is 15 amino acids. V dropped 7 bases and J dropped 5; count of bases not matched to a gene: 13. The CDR3 reads CASTSWDSSGYGYTF. CDR3 DNA: TGTGCCAGCACCTCATGGGACAGTAGCGGTTATGGCTACACCTTC.

The rearrangement links TRBV29-1 to TRBJ1-1; D is unresolved. From germline, CDR1 is SQVTM and CDR2 ANQGSEA. The CDR3 length is 13 residues. V was trimmed by 7 bases and J by 4 bases, leaving 16 bases between them. CDR3 loop: CSGGAAVITEAFF. CDR3 in DNA: TGCAGCGGGGGTGCGGCTGTGATCACTGAAGCTTTCTTT.

The V gene is TRBV3-1 (or the pseudogene TRBV3-2), the J gene TRBJ1-5; 10 bases line up with TRBD1. With 1 base clipped from V and 5 bases from J, the junction kept 2 bases outside the gene matches. The CDR3 is 15 amino acids. Per germline, CDR1 LGHDT and CDR2 YNNKEL (reference sequence). CDR3 nucleotide sequence: TGTGCCAGCAGCCAAGGGACAGGGGGAGATCAGCCCCAGCATTTT. The encoded protein is CASSQGTGGDQPQHF.

This chain uses TRBV5-1 with TRBJ2-5; D is possibly TRBD1 (6 bases). Germline values: CDR1 SGHRS, CDR2 YFSETQ. Trimming took 4 bases from V and 4 from J, leaving 14 bases between them. CDR3 size: 14 residues. Here the CDR3 DNA reads TGCGCCAGCAGCAGACAGGTCCGGGGAGAGACCCAGTACTTC. This translates into CASSRQVRGETQYF.

The chain joins TRBV28 to TRBJ2-3; possibly TRBD1 or TRBD2 for D (6 bases each). The CDR3 is made up of 13 amino acids. The germline CDR1 and CDR2 sequences are MDHEN and SYDVKM. V was pared by 6 bases and J by 4 bases, with 11 bases between. In DNA form, the CDR3 reads TGTGCCAGCAGGGTGGGGGGCCCAGATACGCAGTATTTT. This gives the protein CASRVGGPDTQYF.

This chain connects TRBV3-1 (or the pseudogene TRBV3-2) to TRBJ2-3; unclear D gene. CDR1 and CDR2 (germline): LGHDT, YNNKEL (reference sequence). The CDR3 sequence is 14 residues long. The V gene lost 1 base and the J gene lost 1 base, with 6 bases spanning the gap. This CDR3 reads CASSQVLGTDTQYF. The CDR3 DNA sequence: TGTGCCAGCAGCCAAGTTTTAGGCACAGATACGCAGTATTTT.

This chain joins TRBV27 and TRBJ2-7, with a weak D call TRBD1 (6 bases). CDR3 length equals 14 residues. The V gene lost 6 bases and the J gene lost 5 bases, with 17 bases spanning the gap. Germline values: CDR1 MNHEY, CDR2 SMNVEV (reference sequence). The CDR3, as DNA: TGTGCCAGCAGGCAAACAACATACAGGGACGAGCAGTACTTC. Protein sequence: CASRQTTYRDEQYF.

The chain combines TRBV6-6 with TRBJ2-7, with unresolved D. CDR3 length: 16 amino acids. The V end lost 0 bases, the J end lost 2 bases, and 14 bases lay between the germline ends. CDR1 and CDR2 from the germline V gene are MNHNY and SVGAGI (reference sequence). The CDR3: CASSYSYRTNTYEQYF. As DNA, the CDR3 is TGTGCCAGCAGTTACTCGTATCGGACCAACACCTACGAGCAGTACTTC.

The chain is built from TRBV7-6 and TRBJ1-2; tentatively, D is TRBD1 (5 bases). Germline CDR1 SGHVS, CDR2 FNYEAQ. V was trimmed by 7 bases and J by 8 bases, leaving 17 bases between them. The CDR3 contains 13 residues. CDR3 nucleotide sequence: TGTGCCAGCAAACAAGGGGCAGTCCGCGGCTACACCTTC. Amino acid sequence: CASKQGAVRGYTF.

The chain is built from TRBV18 and TRBJ1-2, with TRBD1 as a possible D gene (5 bases). Between the trimmed V and J ends, which lost 6 bases and 7 bases, there was a span of 12 bases. Germline assignment: CDR1 KGHSH and CDR2 LQKENI. This CDR3 contains 12 residues. The CDR3, as DNA: TGTGCCAGCTCGCCTGGTGGGGGTGGCTACACCTTC. As protein: CASSPGGGGYTF.

V and J are TRBV7-8 and TRBJ1-1; D gene unclear. Germline V gives CDR1 SGHVS, CDR2 FQNEAQ. Trimming removed 5 bases from V and 1 base from J, with 8 bases in between. The CDR3 has 13 residues. CDR3 in DNA: TGTGCCAGCAGCAAGGTCCGGAACACTGAAGCTTTCTTT. This codes for CASSKVRNTEAFF.

This sequence joins TRBV4-1 and TRBJ1-2, with 8 positions matching TRBD1. Losses at the gene ends were 0 bases for V and 5 bases for J; bases not matched to a gene: 5. Germline assignment: CDR1 MGHRA and CDR2 YSYEKL. This CDR3 is built from 15 residues. In DNA, the CDR3 is TGCGCCAGCAGCCAAGATCGGACAGGGAAATATGGCTACACCTTC. Translation: CASSQDRTGKYGYTF.